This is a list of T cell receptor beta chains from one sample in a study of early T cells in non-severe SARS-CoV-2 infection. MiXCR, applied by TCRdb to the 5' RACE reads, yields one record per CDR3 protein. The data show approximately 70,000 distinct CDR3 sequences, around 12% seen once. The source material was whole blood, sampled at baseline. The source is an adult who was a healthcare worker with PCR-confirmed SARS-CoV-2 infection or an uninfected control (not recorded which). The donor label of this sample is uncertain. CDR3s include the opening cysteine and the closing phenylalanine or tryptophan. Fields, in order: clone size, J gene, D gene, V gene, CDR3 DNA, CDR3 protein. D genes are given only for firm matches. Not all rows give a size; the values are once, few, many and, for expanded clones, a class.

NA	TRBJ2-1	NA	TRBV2	TGTGCCAGCAGTGAAGGGGGCAATGAGCAGTTCTTC	CASSEGGNEQFF
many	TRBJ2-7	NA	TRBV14	TGTGCCAGCAGCCAAGAGGGTTGGGGAAGCTACGAGCAGTACTTC	CASSQEGWGSYEQYF
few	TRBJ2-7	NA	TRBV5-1	TGCGCCAGCAGCTCATCCGACCGAGCGATTGAGCAGTACTTC	CASSSSDRAIEQYF
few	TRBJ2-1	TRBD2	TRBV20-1	TGCAGTGCTAGAGAACGGGGCGGGAGTTCCTACAATGAGCAGTTCTTC	CSARERGGSSYNEQFF
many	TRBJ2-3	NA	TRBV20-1	TGCAGTGCCCACTCGGATACGCAGTATTTT	CSAHSDTQYF
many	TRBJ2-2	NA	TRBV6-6	TGTGCCAGCAGTATTTCAAACCGGGAGCTGTTTTTT	CASSISNRELFF
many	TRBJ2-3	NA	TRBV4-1	TGCGCCAGCAGCCTTGGACAGAGCACAGATACGCAGTATTTT	CASSLGQSTDTQYF
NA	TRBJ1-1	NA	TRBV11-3	TGTGCCAGCAGCTTACAGGCAGAGGCGGGCACTGAAGCTTTCTTT	CASSLQAEAGTEAFF
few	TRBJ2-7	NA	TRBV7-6	TGTGCCAGCAGCTTAGAGTCAGGCCAGGCGGTGAATCGGCAGTACTTC	CASSLESGQAVNRQYF
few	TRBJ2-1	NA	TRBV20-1	TGCAGTGCTAGTGATCCCGTACGGAAGGCGCAGTTCTTC	CSASDPVRKAQFF
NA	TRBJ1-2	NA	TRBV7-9	TGTGCCAGCAGCCCCGCAGCAGTCTATGGCTACACCTTC	CASSPAAVYGYTF
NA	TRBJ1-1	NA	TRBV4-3	TGCGCCAGCAGCCAAGAGGGGCACGGAGACACTGAAGCTTTCTTT	CASSQEGHGDTEAFF
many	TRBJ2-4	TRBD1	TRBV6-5	TGTGCCAGCAGAGCCCTTACAGGGGTGGCCAAAAACATTCAGTACTTC	CASRALTGVAKNIQYF
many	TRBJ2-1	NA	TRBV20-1	TGCAGTGCGAGAGGGTGGGGATTAGAAGAGCAGTTCTTC	CSARGWGLEEQFF
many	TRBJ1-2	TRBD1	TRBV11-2	TGTGCCAGCAGCTTAAAGGACAGGGGTGATTACACCTTC	CASSLKDRGDYTF
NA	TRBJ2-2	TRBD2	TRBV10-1	TGCGCCAGCAGTGTACTAGCGGGAGGGGGCACCGGGGAGCTGTTTTTT	CASSVLAGGGTGELFF
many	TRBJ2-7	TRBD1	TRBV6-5	TGTGCCAGTAGGACAGGGGAAAGTGTATGGGAGCAGTACTTC	CASRTGESVWEQYF
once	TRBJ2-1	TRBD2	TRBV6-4	TGTGCCAGCAGGTCAACTAGCCCGGGAGGACACAATGAGCAGTTCTTC	CASRSTSPGGHNEQFF
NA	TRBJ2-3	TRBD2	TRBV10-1	TGCGCCAGCAGTGAGGCGGGAGAGGATACGCAGTATTTT	CASSEAGEDTQYF
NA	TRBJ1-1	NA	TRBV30	TGTGCCTGGAGTGCGGACAGAAACACTGAAGCTTTCTTT	CAWSADRNTEAFF
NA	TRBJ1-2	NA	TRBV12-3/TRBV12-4	TGTGCCAGCAGTTTGGTGCCGAGTGTTAACTATGGCTACACCTTC	CASSLVPSVNYGYTF
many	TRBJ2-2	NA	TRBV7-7	TGTGCCAGCAGCCTTAGGGCGGGGCCGAACACCGGGGAGCTGTTTTTT	CASSLRAGPNTGELFF
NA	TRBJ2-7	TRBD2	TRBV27	TGTGCCAGCAGTTTCAGCGGGAGGGCCTACGAGCAGTACTTC	CASSFSGRAYEQYF
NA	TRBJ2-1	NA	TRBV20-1	TGCAGTGCCAGTACACGCCCCCTATACAATGAGCAGTTCTTC	CSASTRPLYNEQFF
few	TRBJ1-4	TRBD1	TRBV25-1	TGTGCCAGCAGTACTACTCCCCCAGACGGACAGGGGAATGAAAAACTGTTTTTT	CASSTTPPDGQGNEKLFF
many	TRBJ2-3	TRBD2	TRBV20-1	TGCAGTGCTAGAGAGACTAGCGGGAGTGCGGATACGCAGTATTTT	CSARETSGSADTQYF
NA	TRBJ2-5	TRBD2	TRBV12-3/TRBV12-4	TGTGCCAGCAGTTGGGCTAGCGGGATACAAGAGACCCAGTACTTC	CASSWASGIQETQYF
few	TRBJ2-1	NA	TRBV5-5	TGTGCCAGCAGCTTCTGGACAGCGGATGAGCAGTTCTTC	CASSFWTADEQFF
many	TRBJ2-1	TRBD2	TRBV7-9	TGTGCCAGCAGCCCTCAGACTAGCGGGGGGATCTACAATGAGCAGTTCTTC	CASSPQTSGGIYNEQFF
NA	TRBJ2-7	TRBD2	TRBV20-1	TGCAGTGCCGAGGGTTATGGGAGCGGGAGAACGGAGGAGCAGTACTTC	CSAEGYGSGRTEEQYF
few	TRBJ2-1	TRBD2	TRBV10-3	TGTGCCATCAGGACTAGCGGGAGATTGTATGAGCAGTTCTTC	CAIRTSGRLYEQFF
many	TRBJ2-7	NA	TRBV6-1	TGTGCCAGCCGAGAACAGACGAGGGAGTACTTC	CASREQTREYF
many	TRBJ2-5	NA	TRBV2	TGTGCCAGCAGCCTGGACCGGCAACAAGAGACCCAGTACTTC	CASSLDRQQETQYF
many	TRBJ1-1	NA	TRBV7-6	TGTGCCAGCAGCTCCCAGACAGTCACTGAAGCTTTCTTT	CASSSQTVTEAFF
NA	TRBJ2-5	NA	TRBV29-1	TGCAGCGCTGACGGTCCTCAAGAGACCCAGTACTTC	CSADGPQETQYF
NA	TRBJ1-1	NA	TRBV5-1	TGCGCCAGCAGCTTGAGGGGTCCAGGCACTGAAGCTTTCTTT	CASSLRGPGTEAFF
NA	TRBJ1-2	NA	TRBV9	TGTGCCAGCAGCGCAGGGACCCAGAGTTATGGCTACACCTTC	CASSAGTQSYGYTF
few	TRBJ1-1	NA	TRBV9	TGTGCCAGCGGCCGGGGTAGGACTGAAGCTTTCTTT	CASGRGRTEAFF
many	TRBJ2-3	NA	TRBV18	TGTGCCAGCTCACCACCGGGGGGGACAGCGGGCACAGATACGCAGTATTTT	CASSPPGGTAGTDTQYF
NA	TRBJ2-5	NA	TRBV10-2	TGCGCCAGCACTCCCCTTGGCGGAGAGGTAGAGACCCAGTACTTC	CASTPLGGEVETQYF
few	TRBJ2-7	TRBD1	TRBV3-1	TGTGCCAGCAGCCCTCGTTCAGGGGGCTTCGGCTCCTACGAGCAGTACTTC	CASSPRSGGFGSYEQYF
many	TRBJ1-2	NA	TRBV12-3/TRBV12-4	TGTGCCAGCAGTTGGGCCTATTCCGTCTATGGCTACACCTTC	CASSWAYSVYGYTF
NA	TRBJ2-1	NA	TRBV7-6	TGTGCCAGCAGCTTAGAAATTGTAACTGAGCAGTTCTTC	CASSLEIVTEQFF
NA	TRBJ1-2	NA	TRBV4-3	TGCGCCAGCAGCCAAGACCGCCAGGGCGCCTATGGCTACACCTTC	CASSQDRQGAYGYTF
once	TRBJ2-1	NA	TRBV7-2	TGTGCCAGCAGCTTAGACCCCTCGCGGGACGAGCAGTTCTTC	CASSLDPSRDEQFF
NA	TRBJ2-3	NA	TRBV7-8	TGTGCCAGCACCCCCCCGTCGGATACGCAGTATTTT	CASTPPSDTQYF
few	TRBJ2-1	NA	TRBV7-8	TGTGCCAGCAGCTTCGGACATCCAGGGGCCAATGAGCAGTTCTTC	CASSFGHPGANEQFF
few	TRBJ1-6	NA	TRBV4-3	TGCGCCAGCAGCTTGCGGGGAGAGAATTCACCCCTCCACTTT	CASSLRGENSPLHF
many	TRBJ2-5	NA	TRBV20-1	TGCAGTGCTAAAAAACTAGGGTTGGAGACCCAGTACTTC	CSAKKLGLETQYF
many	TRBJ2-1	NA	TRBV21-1	TGTGCCAGCATCCTCGGACTAGCTACACAAGGGCAGTTCTTC	CASILGLATQGQFF
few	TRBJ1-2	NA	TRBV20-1	TGCAGTGCTAGAGTTTCGAGCCAAGGCTACACCTTC	CSARVSSQGYTF
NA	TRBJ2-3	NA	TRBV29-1	TGCAGCGTGGGGCCGGAGGATACGCAGTATTTT	CSVGPEDTQYF
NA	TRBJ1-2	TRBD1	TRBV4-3	TGCGCCAGCAGCCAAGTGGGACAGCCCAACTATGGCTACACCTTC	CASSQVGQPNYGYTF
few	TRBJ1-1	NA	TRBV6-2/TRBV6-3	TGTGCCAGCAGTTACTGGCAGAACACTGAAGCTTTCTTT	CASSYWQNTEAFF
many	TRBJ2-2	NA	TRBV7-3	TGTGCCAGCAGCTCGGGACTTTACACCGGGGAGCTGTTTTTT	CASSSGLYTGELFF